This TCR beta chain was found in a study of identical twins. V dropped 8 bases and J dropped 1 base, with 18 bases sitting between them. There are 15 residues in the CDR3. CDR1 MDHEN and CDR2 SYDVKM come from the germline V gene. A universal primer binding site was introduced by template switching. The final cDNA contained unique molecular identifiers. TCRdb reanalysed the 5' RACE reads using MiXCR and keeps one entry per CDR3 protein. This sample has around 1.7 million distinct CDR3 sequences, with roughly a third found just once. Sequenced input: cord blood. This TCR was sampled from a newborn girl in good health. The V call is TRBV28, the J call TRBJ2-7, with D perhaps matching TRBD1 (6 bases). CDR3: CASRRDRPYSYEQYF. The DNA for the CDR3 is TGTGCCAGCCGGCGAGACAGGCCCTATTCCTACGAGCAGTACTTC.